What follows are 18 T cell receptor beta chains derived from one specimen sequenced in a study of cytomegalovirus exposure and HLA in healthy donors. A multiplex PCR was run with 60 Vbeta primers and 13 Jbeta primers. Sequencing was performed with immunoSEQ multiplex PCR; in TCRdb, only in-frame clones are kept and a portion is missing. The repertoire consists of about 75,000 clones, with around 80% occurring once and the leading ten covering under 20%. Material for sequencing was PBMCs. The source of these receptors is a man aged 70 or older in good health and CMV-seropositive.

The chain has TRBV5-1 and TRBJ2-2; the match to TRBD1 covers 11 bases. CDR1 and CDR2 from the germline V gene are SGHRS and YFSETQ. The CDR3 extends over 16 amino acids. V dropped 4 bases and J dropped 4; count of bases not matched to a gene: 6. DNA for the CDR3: TGCGCCAGCAGCGACACCGGGACAGGGGGCACCGGGGAGCTGTTTTTT. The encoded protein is CASSDTGTGGTGELFF.

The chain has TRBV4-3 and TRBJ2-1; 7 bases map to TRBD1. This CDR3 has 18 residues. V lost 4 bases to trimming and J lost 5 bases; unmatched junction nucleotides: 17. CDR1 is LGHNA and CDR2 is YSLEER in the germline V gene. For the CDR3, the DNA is TGCGCCAGCAGCCCCCTAAAAGGTGGCAGGGGGACCCACAATGAGCAGTTCTTC. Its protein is CASSPLKGGRGTHNEQFF.

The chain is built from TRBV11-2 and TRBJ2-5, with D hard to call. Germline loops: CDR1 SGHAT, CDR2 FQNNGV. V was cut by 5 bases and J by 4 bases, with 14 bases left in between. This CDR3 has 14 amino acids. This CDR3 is CASSPPTPPETQYF. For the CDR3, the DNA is TGTGCCAGCAGCCCCCCGACTCCTCCAGAGACCCAGTACTTC.

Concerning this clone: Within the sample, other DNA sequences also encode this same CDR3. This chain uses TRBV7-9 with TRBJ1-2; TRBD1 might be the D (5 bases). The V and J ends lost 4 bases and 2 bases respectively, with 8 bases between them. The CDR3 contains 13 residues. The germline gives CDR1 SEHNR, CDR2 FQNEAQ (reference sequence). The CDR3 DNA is TGTGCCAGCAGCTCGGACAAAAACTATGGCTACACCTTC. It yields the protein CASSSDKNYGYTF.

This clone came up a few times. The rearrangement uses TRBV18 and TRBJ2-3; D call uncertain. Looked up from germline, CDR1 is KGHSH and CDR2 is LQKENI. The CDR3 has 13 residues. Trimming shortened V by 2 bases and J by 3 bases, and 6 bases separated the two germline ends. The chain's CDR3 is CASSPLETDTQYF. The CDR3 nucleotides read TGTGCCAGCTCACCATTAGAGACAGATACGCAGTATTTT. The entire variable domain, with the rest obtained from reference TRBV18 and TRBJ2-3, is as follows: NAGVMQNPRHLVRRRGQEARLRCSPMKGHSHVYWYRQLPEEGLKFMVYLQKENIIDESGMPKERFSAEFPKEGPSILRIQQVVRGDSAAYFCASSPLETDTQYFGPGTRLTVL.

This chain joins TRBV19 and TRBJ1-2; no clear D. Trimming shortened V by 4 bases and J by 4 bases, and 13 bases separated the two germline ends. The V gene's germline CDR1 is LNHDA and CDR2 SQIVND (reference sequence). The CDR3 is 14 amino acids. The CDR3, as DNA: TGTGCCAGTAGTACCCGATACCCAGGCTATGGCTACACCTTC. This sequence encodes CASSTRYPGYGYTF.

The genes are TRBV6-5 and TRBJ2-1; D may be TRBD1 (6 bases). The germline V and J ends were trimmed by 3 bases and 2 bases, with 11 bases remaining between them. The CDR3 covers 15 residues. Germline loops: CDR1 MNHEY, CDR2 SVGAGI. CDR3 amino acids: CASSYAGTTYNEQFF. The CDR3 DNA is TGTGCCAGCAGTTATGCCGGGACAACCTACAATGAGCAGTTCTTC.

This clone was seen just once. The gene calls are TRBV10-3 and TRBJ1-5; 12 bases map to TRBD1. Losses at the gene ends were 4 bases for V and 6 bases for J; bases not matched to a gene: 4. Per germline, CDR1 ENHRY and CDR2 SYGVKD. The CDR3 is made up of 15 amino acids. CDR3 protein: CAISAGTGGSQPQHF. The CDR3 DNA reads TGTGCCATCAGTGCGGGGACAGGGGGCAGTCAGCCCCAGCATTTT.

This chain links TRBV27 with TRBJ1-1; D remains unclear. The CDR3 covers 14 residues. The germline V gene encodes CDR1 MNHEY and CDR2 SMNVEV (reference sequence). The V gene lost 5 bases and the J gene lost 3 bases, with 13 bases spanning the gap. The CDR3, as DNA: TGTGCCAGCAGTACGGCAGGCGGGTACACTGAAGCTTTCTTT. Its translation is CASSTAGGYTEAFF.

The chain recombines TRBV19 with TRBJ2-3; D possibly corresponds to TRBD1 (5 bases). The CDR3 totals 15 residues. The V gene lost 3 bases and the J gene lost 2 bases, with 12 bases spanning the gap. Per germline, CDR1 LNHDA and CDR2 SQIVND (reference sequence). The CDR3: CASSIAGLDTDTQYF. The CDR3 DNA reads TGTGCCAGTAGTATCGCAGGGCTTGACACAGATACGCAGTATTTT.

The CDR3 is CASSVSPSPYEQYF. CDR3 DNA sequence: TGTGCCAGCAGTGTCTCCCCCTCCCCCTACGAGCAGTACTTC. The chain uses TRBV28 and TRBJ2-7; D unresolved. The length of the CDR3 is 14 residues. Between the trimmed V and J ends, which lost 5 bases and 2 bases, there was a span of 13 bases. CDR1 and CDR2 (germline): MDHEN, SYDVKM.

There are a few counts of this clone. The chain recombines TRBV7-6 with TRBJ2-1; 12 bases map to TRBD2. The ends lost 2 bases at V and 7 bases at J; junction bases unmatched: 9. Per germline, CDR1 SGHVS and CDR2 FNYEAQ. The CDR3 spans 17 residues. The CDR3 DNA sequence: TGTGCCAGCAGCTTACTAGCGGGAGGGCCTTTGGGGAATGAGCAGTTCTTC. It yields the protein CASSLLAGGPLGNEQFF.

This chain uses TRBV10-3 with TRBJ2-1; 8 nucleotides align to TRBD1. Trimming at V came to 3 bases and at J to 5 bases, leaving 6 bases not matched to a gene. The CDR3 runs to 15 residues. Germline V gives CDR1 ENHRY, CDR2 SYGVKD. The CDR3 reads CAISEGQGDNNEQFF. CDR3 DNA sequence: TGTGCCATCAGTGAAGGACAGGGAGACAACAATGAGCAGTTCTTC.

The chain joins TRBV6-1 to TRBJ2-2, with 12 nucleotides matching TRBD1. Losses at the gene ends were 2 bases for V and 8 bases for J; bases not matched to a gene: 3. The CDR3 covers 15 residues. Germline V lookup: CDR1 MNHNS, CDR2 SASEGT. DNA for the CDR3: TGTGCCAGCAGTGAAAGGGGACAGGGGGCGGGGGAGCTGTTTTTT. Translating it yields CASSERGQGAGELFF.

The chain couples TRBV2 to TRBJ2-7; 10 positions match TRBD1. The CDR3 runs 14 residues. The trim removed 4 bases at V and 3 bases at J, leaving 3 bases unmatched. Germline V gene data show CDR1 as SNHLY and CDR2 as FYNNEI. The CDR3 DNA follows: TGTGCCAGCAGTGTTGGGACAGGGGACTACGAGCAGTACTTC. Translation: CASSVGTGDYEQYF.

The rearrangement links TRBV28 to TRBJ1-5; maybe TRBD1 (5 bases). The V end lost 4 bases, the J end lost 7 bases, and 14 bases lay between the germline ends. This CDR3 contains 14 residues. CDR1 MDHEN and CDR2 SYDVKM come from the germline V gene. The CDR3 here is CASSWPGKEQPQHF. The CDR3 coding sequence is TGTGCCAGCAGTTGGCCAGGGAAAGAGCAGCCCCAGCATTTT.

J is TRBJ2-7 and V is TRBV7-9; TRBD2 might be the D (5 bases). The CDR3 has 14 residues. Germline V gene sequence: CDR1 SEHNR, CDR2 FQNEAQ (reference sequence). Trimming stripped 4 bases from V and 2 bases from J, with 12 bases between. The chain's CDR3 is CASSYTGVPYEQYF. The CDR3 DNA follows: TGTGCCAGCAGCTATACCGGGGTCCCCTACGAGCAGTACTTC.

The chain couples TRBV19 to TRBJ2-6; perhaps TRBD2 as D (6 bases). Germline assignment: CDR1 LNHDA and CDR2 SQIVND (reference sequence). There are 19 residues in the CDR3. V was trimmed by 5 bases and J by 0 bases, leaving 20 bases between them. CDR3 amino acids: CASSLSGRRELSGANVLTF. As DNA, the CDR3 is TGTGCCAGTAGTCTGTCTGGACGGAGGGAACTCTCTGGGGCCAACGTCCTGACTTTC. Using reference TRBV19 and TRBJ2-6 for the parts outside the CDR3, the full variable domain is DGGITQSPKYLFRKEGQNVTLSCEQNLNHDAMYWYRQDPGQGLRLIYYSQIVNDFQKGDIAEGYSVSREKKESFPLTVTSAQKNPTAFYLCASSLSGRRELSGANVLTFGAGSRLTVL.